The present T cell receptor beta chain was sequenced within a study of long-term antiretroviral therapy in people with HIV. It was in the United States that all participants with HIV were treated. Running of the v3.0 immunoSEQ assay took place at survey level. The target of sequencing was 40,000-50,000 T-cell genomes per sample. Measured with immunoSEQ multiplex PCR; TCRdb has only the in-frame clones, and not every one. The sample lists about 24,000 clones, about 76% occurring once. V lost 6 bases and J 5 bases, leaving 16 bases between the germline ends. The germline V gene has CDR1 MDHEN and CDR2 SYDVKM. The CDR3 consists of 14 residues.

The chain links TRBV28 to TRBJ1-2; D might be TRBD1 (5 bases). The receptor comes from a woman under 30 with HIV. The input for sequencing was unsorted PBMCs, taken at the start of antiretroviral therapy, before treatment. The CDR3 DNA reads as TGTGCCAGCAGCCCCCCCGGGACCCTATATGGCTACACCTTC. Translated: CASSPPGTLYGYTF.